The source of this T cell receptor (beta chain) is a study of identifying expanded T cells in peripheral blood. Here immunoSEQ multiplex PCR was the method, and the copy in TCRdb shows in-frame clones only, minus some. The repertoire holds over 75,000 clones, with approximately 88% as singletons. Regarding the study as a whole: Variance in clone template counts between approximately two-week samples significantly increased with total template count across all healthy donors.

During the collection period, no donor immune events like infections were recorded. From germline, CDR1 is SGHAT and CDR2 FQDESV (reference sequence). Between the trimmed V and J ends, which lost 6 bases and 5 bases, there was a span of 15 bases. The CDR3 has 14 amino acids. For this clone: Its antigen remains unidentified.

This receptor was taken from a person aged 18 to 70 in good health. Specimen: blood. The rearrangement uses TRBV11-1 and TRBJ2-3; D remains ambiguous. CDR3 nucleotides: TGTGCCAGCAGTTCCCTGGGTGAGAAAGATACGCAGTATTTT. This translates into CASSSLGEKDTQYF.